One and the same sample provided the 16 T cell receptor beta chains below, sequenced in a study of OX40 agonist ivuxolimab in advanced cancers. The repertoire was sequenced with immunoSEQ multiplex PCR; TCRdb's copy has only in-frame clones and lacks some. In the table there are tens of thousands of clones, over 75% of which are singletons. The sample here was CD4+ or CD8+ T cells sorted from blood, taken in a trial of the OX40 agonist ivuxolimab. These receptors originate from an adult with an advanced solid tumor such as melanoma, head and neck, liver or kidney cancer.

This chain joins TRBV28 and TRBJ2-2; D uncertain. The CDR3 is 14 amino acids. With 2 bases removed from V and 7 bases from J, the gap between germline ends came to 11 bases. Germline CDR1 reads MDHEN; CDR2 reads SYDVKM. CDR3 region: CASSLRRRNGELFF. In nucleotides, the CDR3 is TGTGCCAGCAGTTTACGACGGCGTAACGGGGAGCTGTTTTTT. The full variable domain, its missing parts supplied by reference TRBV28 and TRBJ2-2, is DVKVTQSSRYLVKRTGEKVFLECVQDMDHENMFWYRQDPGLGLRLIYFSYDVKMKEKGDIPEGYSVSREKKERFSLILESASTNQTSMYLCASSLRRRNGELFFGEGSRLTVL.

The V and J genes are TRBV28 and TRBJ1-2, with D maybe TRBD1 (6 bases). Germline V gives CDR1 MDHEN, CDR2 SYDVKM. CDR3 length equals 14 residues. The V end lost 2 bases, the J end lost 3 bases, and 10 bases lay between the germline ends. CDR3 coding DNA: TGTGCCAGCAGTTTAGGGGGACACTACTATGGCTACACCTTC. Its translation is CASSLGGHYYGYTF.

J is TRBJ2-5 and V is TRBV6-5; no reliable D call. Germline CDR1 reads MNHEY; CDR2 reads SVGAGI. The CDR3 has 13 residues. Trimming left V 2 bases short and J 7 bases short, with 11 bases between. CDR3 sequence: CASSYDESGTQYF. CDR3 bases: TGTGCCAGCAGTTACGACGAATCGGGGACCCAGTACTTC.

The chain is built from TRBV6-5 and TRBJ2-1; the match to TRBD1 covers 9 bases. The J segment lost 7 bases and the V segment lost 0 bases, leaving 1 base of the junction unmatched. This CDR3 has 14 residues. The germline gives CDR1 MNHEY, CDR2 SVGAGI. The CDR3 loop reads CASSYSGTGNEQFF. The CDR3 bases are TGTGCCAGCAGTTACTCCGGGACAGGGAATGAGCAGTTCTTC.

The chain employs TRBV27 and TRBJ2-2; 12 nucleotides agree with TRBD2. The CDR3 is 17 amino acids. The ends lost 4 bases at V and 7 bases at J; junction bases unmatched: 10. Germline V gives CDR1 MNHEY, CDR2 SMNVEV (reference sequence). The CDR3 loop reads CASSSLLAGGPHGELFF. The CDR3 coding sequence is TGTGCCAGCAGTTCCCTCCTAGCGGGGGGGCCGCACGGGGAGCTGTTTTTT.

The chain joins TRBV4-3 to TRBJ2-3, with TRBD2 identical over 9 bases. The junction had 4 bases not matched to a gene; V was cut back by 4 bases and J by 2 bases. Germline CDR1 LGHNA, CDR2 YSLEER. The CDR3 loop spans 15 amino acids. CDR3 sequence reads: CASSRLAVNTDTQYF. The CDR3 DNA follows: TGCGCCAGCAGCCGACTAGCGGTAAACACAGATACGCAGTATTTT.

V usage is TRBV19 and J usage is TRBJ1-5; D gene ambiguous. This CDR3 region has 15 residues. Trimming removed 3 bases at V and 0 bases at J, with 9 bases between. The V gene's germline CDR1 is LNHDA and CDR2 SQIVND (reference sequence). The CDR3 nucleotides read TGTGCCAGTAGTATTCGGAAGGATAGCAATCAGCCCCAGCATTTT. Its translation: CASSIRKDSNQPQHF.

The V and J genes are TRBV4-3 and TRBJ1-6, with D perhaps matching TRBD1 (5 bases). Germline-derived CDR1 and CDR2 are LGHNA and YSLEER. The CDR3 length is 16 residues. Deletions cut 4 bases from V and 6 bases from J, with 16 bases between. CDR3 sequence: CASSPTRAGSNSPLHF. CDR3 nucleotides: TGCGCCAGCAGCCCCACAAGGGCAGGGAGTAATTCACCCCTCCACTTT.

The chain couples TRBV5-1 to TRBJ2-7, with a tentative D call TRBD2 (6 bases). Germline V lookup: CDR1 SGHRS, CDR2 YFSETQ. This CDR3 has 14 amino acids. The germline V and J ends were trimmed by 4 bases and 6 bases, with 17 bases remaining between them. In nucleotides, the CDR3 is TGCGCCAGCAGCCCAGGGATGGGGGAGGCCGAGCAGTACTTC. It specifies CASSPGMGEAEQYF.

The CDR3 reads CASSATGILLQEQYV. The CDR3 coding sequence is TGTGCCAGCAGCGCTACAGGGATTCTACTACAGGAGCAGTACGTC. The V and J genes are TRBV5-5 and TRBJ2-7, with D perhaps TRBD1 (6 bases). CDR1 is SGHKS and CDR2 is YYEKEE in the germline V gene (reference sequence). The V gene lost 4 bases and the J gene lost 7 bases, with 21 bases spanning the gap. The CDR3 covers 15 residues.

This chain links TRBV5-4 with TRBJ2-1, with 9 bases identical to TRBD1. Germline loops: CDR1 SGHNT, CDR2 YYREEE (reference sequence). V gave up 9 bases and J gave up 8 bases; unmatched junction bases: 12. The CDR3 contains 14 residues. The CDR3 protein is CATSNPGQGHEQFF. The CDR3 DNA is TGTGCCACCTCGAACCCGGGACAGGGCCATGAGCAGTTCTTC.

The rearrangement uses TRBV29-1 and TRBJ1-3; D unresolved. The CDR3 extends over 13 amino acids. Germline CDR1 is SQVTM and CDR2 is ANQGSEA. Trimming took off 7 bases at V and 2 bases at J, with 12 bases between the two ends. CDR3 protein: CSARVFTGNTIYF. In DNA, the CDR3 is TGCAGCGCAAGGGTGTTTACTGGAAACACCATATATTTT.

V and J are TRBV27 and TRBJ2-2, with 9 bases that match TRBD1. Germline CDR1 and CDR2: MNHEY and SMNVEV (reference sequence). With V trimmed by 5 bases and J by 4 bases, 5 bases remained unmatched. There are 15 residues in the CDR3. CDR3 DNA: TGTGCCAGCAGTCCGATGACAGGGGGCACCGGGGAGCTGTTTTTT. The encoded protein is CASSPMTGGTGELFF.

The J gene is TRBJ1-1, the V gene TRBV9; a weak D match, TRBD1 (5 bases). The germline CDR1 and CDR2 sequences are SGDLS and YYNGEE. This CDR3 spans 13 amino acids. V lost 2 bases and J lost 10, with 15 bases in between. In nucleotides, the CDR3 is TGTGCCAGCAGCGTCGGGGAAGGGACGGTAGCTTTCTTT. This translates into CASSVGEGTVAFF.

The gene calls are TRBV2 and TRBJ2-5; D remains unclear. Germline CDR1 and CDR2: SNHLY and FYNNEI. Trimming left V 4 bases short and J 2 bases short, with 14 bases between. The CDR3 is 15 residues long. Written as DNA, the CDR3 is TGTGCCAGCAGTGCAAGGGAAAGGTTACAAGAGACCCAGTACTTC. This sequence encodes CASSARERLQETQYF. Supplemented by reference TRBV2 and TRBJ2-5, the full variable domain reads EPEVTQTPSHQVTQMGQEVILRCVPISNHLYFYWYRQILGQKVEFLVSFYNNEISEKSEIFDDQFSVERPDGSNFTLKIRSTKLEDSAMYFCASSARERLQETQYFGPGTRLLVL.

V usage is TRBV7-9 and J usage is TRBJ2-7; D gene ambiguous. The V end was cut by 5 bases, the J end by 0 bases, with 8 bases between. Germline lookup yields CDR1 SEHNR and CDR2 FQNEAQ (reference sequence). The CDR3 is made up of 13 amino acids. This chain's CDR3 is CASSPSSSYEQYF. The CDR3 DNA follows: TGTGCCAGCAGCCCCTCCAGCTCCTACGAGCAGTACTTC.